This TCR beta chain comes out of a study of T cell responses to AZD1222 COVID-19 vaccine. The table came from immunoSEQ multiplex PCR; TCRdb's copy has only in-frame clones and leaves some out. Altogether 250,000 to 300,000 clones are present, around 92% being singletons, with the ten largest covering roughly 0.51%. Overall study results and limits: Clonal diversity was possibly underestimated, and white British individuals and females predominated among donors. The peak T cell response came first, and repertoires were sampled only after it. Spike-specific TCR repertoires showed rising breadth and depth after two AZD1222 doses.

This clone was recorded once. Its antigen is unidentified. Second doses were pooled across both intervals (about 4 or about 12 weeks). The CDR3 is 14 residues long. V lost 6 bases and J lost 8; bases outside the gene matches: 7. Germline CDR1 MNHEY, CDR2 SVGAGI. The chain uses TRBV6-5 and TRBJ1-4, with TRBD1 matching 9 bases. This sample comprised peripheral blood, obtained 28 days after the second AZD1222 dose. This sequence originates from an adult who received the AZD1222 COVID-19 vaccine. DNA of the CDR3: TGTGCCAGCAGCCACGGGACAGGGAGGGAAAAACTGTTTTTT. It encodes CASSHGTGREKLFF.